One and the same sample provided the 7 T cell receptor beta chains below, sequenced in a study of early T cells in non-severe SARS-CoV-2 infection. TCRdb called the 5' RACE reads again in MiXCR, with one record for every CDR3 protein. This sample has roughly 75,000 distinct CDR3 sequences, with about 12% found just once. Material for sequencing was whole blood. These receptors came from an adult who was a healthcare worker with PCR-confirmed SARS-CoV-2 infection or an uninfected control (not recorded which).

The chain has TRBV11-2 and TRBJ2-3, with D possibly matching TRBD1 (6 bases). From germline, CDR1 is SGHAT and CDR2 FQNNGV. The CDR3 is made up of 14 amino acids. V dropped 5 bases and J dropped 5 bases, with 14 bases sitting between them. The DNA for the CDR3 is TGTGCCAGCAGCCCAGAGGGGACACAAGATACGCAGTATTTT. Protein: CASSPEGTQDTQYF.

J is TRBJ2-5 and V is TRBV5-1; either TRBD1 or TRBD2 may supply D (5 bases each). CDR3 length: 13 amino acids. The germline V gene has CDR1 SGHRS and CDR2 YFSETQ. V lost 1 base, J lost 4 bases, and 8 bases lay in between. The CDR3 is CASSLSGTETQYF. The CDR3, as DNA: TGCGCCAGCAGCTTGTCGGGGACAGAGACCCAGTACTTC.

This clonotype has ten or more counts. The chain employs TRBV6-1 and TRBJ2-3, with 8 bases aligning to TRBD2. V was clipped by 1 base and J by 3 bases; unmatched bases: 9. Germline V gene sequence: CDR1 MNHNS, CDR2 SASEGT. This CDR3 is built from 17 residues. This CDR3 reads CASSEEGLREETDTQYF. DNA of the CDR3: TGTGCCAGCAGTGAAGAGGGGTTGCGGGAGGAGACAGATACGCAGTATTTT.

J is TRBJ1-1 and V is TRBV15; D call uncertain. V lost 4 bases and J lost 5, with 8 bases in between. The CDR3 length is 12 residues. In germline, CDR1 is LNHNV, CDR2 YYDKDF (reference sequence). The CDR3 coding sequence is TGTGCCACCAGCACGGTTAGGACTGAAGCTTTCTTT. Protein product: CATSTVRTEAFF.

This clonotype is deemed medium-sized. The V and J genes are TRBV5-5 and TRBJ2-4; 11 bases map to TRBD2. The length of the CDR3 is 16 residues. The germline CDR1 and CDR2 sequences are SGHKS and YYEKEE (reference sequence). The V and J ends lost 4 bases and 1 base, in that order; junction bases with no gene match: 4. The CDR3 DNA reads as TGTGCCAGCAGCCTGCCTAGCGGGGGGGCCAAAAACATTCAGTACTTC. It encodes CASSLPSGGAKNIQYF.

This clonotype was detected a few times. In DNA form, the CDR3 reads TGTGCCAGCAGCCCCCAGGCTTCATTCGGCTACACCTTC. Protein: CASSPQASFGYTF. This sequence joins TRBV7-2 and TRBJ1-2, with no clear D. V dropped 5 bases and J dropped 8 bases, with 15 bases sitting between them. Germline V gives CDR1 SGHTA, CDR2 FQGNSA. The CDR3 consists of 13 residues. The full variable domain, with the rest looked up from reference TRBV7-2 and TRBJ1-2, is GAGVSQSPSNKVTEKGKDVELRCDPISGHTALYWYRQSLGQGLEFLIYFQGNSAPDKSGLPSDRFSAERTGGSVSTLTIQRTQQEDSAVYLCASSPQASFGYTFGSGTRLTVV.

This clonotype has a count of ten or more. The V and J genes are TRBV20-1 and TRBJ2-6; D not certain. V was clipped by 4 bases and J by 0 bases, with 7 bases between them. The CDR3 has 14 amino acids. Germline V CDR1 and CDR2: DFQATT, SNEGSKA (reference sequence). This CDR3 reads CSATNSSGANVLTF. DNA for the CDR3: TGCAGTGCTACCAATTCCTCTGGGGCCAACGTCCTGACTTTC.